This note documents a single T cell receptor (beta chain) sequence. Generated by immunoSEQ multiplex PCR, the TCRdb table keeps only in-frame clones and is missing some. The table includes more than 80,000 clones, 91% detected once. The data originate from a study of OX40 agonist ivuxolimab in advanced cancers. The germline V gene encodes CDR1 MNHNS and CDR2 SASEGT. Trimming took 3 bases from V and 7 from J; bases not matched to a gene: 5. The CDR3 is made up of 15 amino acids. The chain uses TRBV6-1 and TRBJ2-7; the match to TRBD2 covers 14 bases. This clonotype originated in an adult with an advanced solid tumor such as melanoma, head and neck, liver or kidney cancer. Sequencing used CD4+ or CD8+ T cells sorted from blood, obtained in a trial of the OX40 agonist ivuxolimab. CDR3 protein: CASSEGLAGAGEQYF. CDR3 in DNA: TGTGCCAGCAGTGAGGGACTAGCGGGAGCGGGAGAGCAGTACTTC.